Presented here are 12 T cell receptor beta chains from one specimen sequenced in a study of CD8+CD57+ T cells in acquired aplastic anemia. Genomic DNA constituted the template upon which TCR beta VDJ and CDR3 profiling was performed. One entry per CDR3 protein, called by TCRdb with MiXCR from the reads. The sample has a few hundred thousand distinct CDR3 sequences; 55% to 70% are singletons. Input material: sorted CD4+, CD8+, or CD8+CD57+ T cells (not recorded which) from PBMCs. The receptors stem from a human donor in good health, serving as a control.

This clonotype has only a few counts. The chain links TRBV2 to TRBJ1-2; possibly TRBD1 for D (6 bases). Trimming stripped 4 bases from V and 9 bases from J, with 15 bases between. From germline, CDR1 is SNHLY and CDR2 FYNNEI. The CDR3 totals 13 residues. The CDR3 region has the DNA TGTGCCAGCAGTGGTACAGGGAGTAGAAGCTACACCTTC. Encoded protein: CASSGTGSRSYTF.

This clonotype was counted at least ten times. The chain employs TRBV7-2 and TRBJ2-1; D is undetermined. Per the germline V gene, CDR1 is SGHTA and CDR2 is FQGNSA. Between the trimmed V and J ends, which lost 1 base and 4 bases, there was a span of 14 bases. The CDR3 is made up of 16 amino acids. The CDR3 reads CASSLETYVPYNEQFF. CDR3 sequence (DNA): TGTGCCAGCAGCTTAGAGACTTATGTTCCTTACAATGAGCAGTTCTTC.

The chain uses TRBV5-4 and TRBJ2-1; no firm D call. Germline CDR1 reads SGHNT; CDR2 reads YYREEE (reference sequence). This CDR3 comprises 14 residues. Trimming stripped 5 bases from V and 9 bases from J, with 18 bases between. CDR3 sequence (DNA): TGTGCCAGCAGTCCGGCTGGCAGGACCAGTGAGCAGTTCTTC. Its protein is CASSPAGRTSEQFF. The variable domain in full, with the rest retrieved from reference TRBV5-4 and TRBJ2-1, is ETGVTQSPTHLIKTRGQQVTLRCSSQSGHNTVSWYQQALGQGPQFIFQYYREEENGRGNFPPRFSGLQFPNYSSELNVNALELDDSALYLCASSPAGRTSEQFFGPGTRLTVL.

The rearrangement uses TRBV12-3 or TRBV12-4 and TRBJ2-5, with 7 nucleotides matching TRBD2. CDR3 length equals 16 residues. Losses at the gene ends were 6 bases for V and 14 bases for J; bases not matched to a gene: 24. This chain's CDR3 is CASRKLGGNTEAFFYF. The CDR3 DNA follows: TGTGCCAGCAGGAAGTTGGGGGGGAACACCGAAGCTTTCTTTTACTTC.

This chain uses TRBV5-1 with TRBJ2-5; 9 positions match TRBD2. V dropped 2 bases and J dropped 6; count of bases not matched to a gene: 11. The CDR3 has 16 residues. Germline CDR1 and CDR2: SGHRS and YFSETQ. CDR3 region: CASSLYAGGRRKTQYF. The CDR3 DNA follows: TGCGCCAGCAGCTTATACGCGGGGGGGAGGAGAAAGACCCAGTACTTC.

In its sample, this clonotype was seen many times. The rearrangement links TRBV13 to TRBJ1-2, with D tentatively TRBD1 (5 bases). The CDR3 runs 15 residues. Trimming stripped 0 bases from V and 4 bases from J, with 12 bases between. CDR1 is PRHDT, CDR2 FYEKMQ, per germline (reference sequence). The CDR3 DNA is TGTGCCAGCAGCTTAGGCCTCAGGGATGGCTATGGCTACACCTTC. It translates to CASSLGLRDGYGYTF.

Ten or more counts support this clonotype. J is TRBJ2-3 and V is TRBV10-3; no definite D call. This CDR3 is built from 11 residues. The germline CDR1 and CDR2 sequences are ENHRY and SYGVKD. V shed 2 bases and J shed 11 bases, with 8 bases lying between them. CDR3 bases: TGTGCCATCAGTGAGCTGTACAGGCAGTATTTT. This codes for CAISELYRQYF.

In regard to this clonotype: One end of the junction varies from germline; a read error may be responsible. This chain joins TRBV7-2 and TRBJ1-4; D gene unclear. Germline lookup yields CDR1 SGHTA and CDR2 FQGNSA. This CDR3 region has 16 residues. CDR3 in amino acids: CASSNERSATNEILFF. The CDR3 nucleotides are TGTGCCAGCAGCAACGAACGGAGTGCAACTAATGAAATACTGTTTTTT.

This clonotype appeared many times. The CDR3 spells CSAMEDRNTEAFF. Written as DNA, the CDR3 is TGCAGTGCTATGGAAGACAGGAACACTGAAGCTTTCTTT. The chain uses TRBV20-1 and TRBJ1-1; a weak D match, TRBD1 (5 bases). V was cut by 4 bases and J by 1 base, with 10 bases left in between. CDR3 length equals 13 residues. Germline CDR1 and CDR2: DFQATT and SNEGSKA (reference sequence).

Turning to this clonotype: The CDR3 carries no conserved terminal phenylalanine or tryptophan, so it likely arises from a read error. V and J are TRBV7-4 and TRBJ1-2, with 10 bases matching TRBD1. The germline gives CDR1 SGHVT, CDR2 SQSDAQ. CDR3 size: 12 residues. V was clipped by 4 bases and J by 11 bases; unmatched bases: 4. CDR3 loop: CASSSRTGGYTY. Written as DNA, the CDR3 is TGTGCCAGCAGCTCCCGGACAGGGGGATACACCTAC.

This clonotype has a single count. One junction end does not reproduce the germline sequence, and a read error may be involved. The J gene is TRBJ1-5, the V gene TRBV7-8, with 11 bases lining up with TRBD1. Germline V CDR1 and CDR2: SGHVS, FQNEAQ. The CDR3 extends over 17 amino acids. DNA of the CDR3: TGTGCCACCAGCGAGGGGGACAGGGGGGGGACAAAACAGCCCCAGCATTTT. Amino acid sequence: CATSEGDRGGTKQPQHF.

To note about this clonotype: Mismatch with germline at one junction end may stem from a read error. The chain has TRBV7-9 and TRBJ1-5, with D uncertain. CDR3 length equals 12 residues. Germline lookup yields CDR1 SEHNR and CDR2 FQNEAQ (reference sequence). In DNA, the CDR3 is TGTGCCAGCAGCATGGGCACAGAGCCGCAGCATTTT. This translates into CASSMGTEPQHF.